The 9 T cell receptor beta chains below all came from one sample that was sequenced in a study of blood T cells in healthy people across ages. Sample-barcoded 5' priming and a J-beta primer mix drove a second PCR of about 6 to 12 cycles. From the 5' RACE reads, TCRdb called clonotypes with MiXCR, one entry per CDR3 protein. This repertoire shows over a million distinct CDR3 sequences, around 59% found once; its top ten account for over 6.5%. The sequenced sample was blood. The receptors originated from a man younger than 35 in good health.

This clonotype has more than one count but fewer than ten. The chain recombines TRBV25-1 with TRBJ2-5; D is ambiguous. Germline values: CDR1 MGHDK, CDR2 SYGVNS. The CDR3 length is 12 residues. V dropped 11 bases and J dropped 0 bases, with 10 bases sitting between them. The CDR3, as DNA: TGTGCCCGGAGTGGATACCAAGAGACCCAGTACTTC. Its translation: CARSGYQETQYF. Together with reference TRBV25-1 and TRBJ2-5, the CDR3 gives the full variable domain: EADIYQTPRYLVIGTGKKITLECSQTMGHDKMYWYQQDPGMELHLIHYSYGVNSTEKGDLSSESTVSRIRTEHFPLTLESARPSHTSQYLCARSGYQETQYFGPGTRLLVL.

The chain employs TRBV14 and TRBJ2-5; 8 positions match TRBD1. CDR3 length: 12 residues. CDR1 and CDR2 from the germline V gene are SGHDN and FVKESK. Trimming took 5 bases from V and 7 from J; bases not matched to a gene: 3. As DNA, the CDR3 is TGTGCCAGCAGCGGACAGGGATGGACCCAGTACTTC. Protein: CASSGQGWTQYF.

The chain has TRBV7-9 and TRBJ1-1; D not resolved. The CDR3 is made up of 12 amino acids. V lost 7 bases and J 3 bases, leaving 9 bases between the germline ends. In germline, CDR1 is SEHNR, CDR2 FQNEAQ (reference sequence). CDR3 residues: CASNGEYTEAFF. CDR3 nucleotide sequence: TGTGCCAGCAACGGAGAGTACACTGAAGCTTTCTTT.

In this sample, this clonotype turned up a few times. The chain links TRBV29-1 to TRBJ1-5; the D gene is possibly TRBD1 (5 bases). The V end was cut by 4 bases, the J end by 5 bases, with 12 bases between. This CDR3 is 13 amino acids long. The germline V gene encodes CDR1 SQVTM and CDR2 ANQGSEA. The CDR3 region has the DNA TGCAGCGTTGTTCAGGGCGGGGATCAGCCCCAGCATTTT. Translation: CSVVQGGDQPQHF.

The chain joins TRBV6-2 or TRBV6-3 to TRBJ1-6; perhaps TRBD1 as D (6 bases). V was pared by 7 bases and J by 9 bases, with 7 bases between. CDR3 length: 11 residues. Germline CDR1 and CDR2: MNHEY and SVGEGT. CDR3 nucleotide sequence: TGTGCCAGCACGGACAGTTCACCCCTCCACTTT. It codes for CASTDSSPLHF.

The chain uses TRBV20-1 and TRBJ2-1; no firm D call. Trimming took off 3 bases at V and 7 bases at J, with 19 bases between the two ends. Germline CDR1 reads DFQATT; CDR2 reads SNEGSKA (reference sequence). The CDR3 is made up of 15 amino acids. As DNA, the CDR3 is TGCAGTGCTAGCTCTGCCAAGAATAATTTGAATGAGCAGTTCTTC. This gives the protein CSASSAKNNLNEQFF.

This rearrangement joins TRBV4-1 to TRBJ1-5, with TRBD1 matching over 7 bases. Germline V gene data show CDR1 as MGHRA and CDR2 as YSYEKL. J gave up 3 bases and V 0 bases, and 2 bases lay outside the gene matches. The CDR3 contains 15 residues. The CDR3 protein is CASSQEGTANQPQHF. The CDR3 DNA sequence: TGCGCCAGCAGCCAAGAAGGGACAGCCAATCAGCCCCAGCATTTT.

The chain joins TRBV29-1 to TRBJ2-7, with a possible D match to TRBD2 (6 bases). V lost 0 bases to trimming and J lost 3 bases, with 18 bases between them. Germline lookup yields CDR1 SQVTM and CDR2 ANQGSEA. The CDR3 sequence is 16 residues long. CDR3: CSVEDAGRNGGYEQYF. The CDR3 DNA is TGCAGCGTTGAAGATGCGGGGAGGAATGGGGGCTACGAGCAGTACTTC.

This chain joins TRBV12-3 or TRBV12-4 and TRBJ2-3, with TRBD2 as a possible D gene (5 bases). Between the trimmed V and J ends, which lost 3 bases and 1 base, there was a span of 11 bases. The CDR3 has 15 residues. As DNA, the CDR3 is TGTGCCAGCAGTTTGAGGGAGAGTGGCACAGATACGCAGTATTTT. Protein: CASSLRESGTDTQYF.